Listed below are T cell receptor beta chains from one sample, sequenced in a study of blood T cell repertoires in COVID-19. Profiling relied on immunoSEQ multiplex PCR, and the TCRdb table lists in-frame clones only, not all of them. The table records about 80,000 clones, around 80% of them present only once. What was sequenced was peripheral blood. These receptors came from a man at least 80 years old with active or convalescent COVID-19. Each CDR3 is given with its conserved first and last residue. D genes are given only for firm matches. Size is stated for part of the rows, as once, few or many counts, or as a class when the clone is expanded.

clone_size | j_call | d_call | v_call | cdr3_nt | cdr3_aa
. | TRBJ1-6 | . | TRBV18 | TGTGCCAGCTCACCTAATAATTCACCCCTCCACTTT | CASSPNNSPLHF
. | TRBJ2-7 | TRBD1 | TRBV7-8 | TGTGCCAGCAACCCAGGGGGTGCCTACGAGCAGTACTTC | CASNPGGAYEQYF
. | TRBJ1-1 | . | TRBV28 | TGTGCCAGCAGTTCCCCTAACACTGAAGCTTTCTTT | CASSSPNTEAFF
. | TRBJ1-2 | . | TRBV12-3/TRBV12-4 | TGTGCCAGCAGTTACCAAGTCGGGAATGGCTACACCTTC | CASSYQVGNGYTF
. | TRBJ1-3 | . | TRBV2 | TGTGCCAGCAAATACTCTGGAAACACCATATATTTT | CASKYSGNTIYF
. | TRBJ1-5 | TRBD1 | TRBV18 | TGTGCCAGCTCAGCAGCGACAGGGGCCGATTTCCCCCAGCATTTT | CASSAATGADFPQHF
. | TRBJ1-4 | TRBD1 | TRBV28 | TGTGCCAGCAGCAAGGACAGGGTTCGGGAAAAACTGTTTTTT | CASSKDRVREKLFF
few | TRBJ1-3 | . | TRBV28 | TGTGCCAGCAGTACAATCGGCGCAGCTAGTGAAAACACCATATATTTT | CASSTIGAASENTIYF
. | TRBJ2-7 | TRBD1 | TRBV30 | TGTGCCTGCCAGGGGGCCTACGAGCAGTACTTC | CACQGAYEQYF
. | TRBJ2-7 | TRBD2 | TRBV29-1 | TGCAGCGCCAGGACTAGCGGGGGCTACGAGCAGTACTTC | CSARTSGGYEQYF
. | TRBJ1-3 | TRBD1 | TRBV28 | TGTGCCAGCAGTCCTTGGACAGGGTCCCTCTCTGGAAACACCATATATTTT | CASSPWTGSLSGNTIYF
. | TRBJ1-2 | . | TRBV6-9 | TGTGCCAGCAGTTACACGGCCGGGAACTATGGCTACACCTTC | CASSYTAGNYGYTF
. | TRBJ2-5 | TRBD2 | TRBV4-2 | TGTGCCAGCAGCCAAACTAGCGAAAAAGAGACCCAGTACTTC | CASSQTSEKETQYF
. | TRBJ1-2 | . | TRBV10-2 | TGCGCCAGCAGTATTTCGGCTAACTATGGCTACACCTTC | CASSISANYGYTF
. | TRBJ2-5 | TRBD1 | TRBV9 | TGTGCCAGCAGCGTCGGACAGGGCACGCAGACCCAGTACTTC | CASSVGQGTQTQYF
once | TRBJ2-5 | TRBD1 | TRBV28 | TGTGCCAGCAGTTTGGGACAGGGGGCATCGAAGACCCAGTACTTC | CASSLGQGASKTQYF
. | TRBJ1-2 | . | TRBV5-1 | TGCGCCAGCAGCAGAACAGGTGCGGACGGCTACACCTTC | CASSRTGADGYTF
once | TRBJ1-5 | TRBD1 | TRBV28 | TGTGCCAGCAGTTTATTAGCCGGGACAGGGTCTCAGCCCCAGCATTTT | CASSLLAGTGSQPQHF
. | TRBJ2-7 | TRBD2 | TRBV30 | TGTGCCTGGACCATACCCCCGACTAGCGGGAGGCGCGAGCAGTACTTC | CAWTIPPTSGRREQYF
. | TRBJ1-1 | . | TRBV5-6 | TGTGCCAGCAGCGTGGGACAACTCAACACTGAAGCTTTCTTT | CASSVGQLNTEAFF
. | TRBJ2-3 | TRBD2 | TRBV13 | TGTGCCAGCAGCCCCCCGGGACTAGCGGCGGATACGCAGTATTTT | CASSPPGLAADTQYF
. | TRBJ2-1 | TRBD1 | TRBV5-4 | TGTGCCAGCAGCCCCGGAGGAGGGGACAGGGGCTACAATGAGCAGTTCTTC | CASSPGGGDRGYNEQFF
few | TRBJ2-7 | . | TRBV10-3 | TGTGCCATCAGTGATAGAAGCTACGAGCAGTACTTC | CAISDRSYEQYF
once | TRBJ1-1 | . | TRBV7-3 | TGTGCCAGCAGCGAGGGTCCGAACACTGAAGCTTTCTTT | CASSEGPNTEAFF
. | TRBJ2-5 | TRBD2 | TRBV7-8 | TGTGCCAGCAGCTTACGGCCGGGACTAAACCAAGAGACCCAGTACTTC | CASSLRPGLNQETQYF
. | TRBJ2-7 | TRBD1 | TRBV11-2 | TGTGCCAGCAGCCGGGACAGGGGGTACTACGAGCAGTACTTC | CASSRDRGYYEQYF
. | TRBJ1-2 | . | TRBV19 | TGTGCCAGTACCAAGGAGTTCCATGGCTACACCTTC | CASTKEFHGYTF
. | TRBJ2-2 | TRBD2 | TRBV28 | TGTGCCAGCAGTTCTAGCGGGAGAGTTAGGACCGGGGAGCTGTTTTTT | CASSSSGRVRTGELFF
. | TRBJ2-1 | TRBD2 | TRBV4-2 | TGTGCCAGCAGCCAAGGGACTAGCGGATACAATGAGCAGTTCTTC | CASSQGTSGYNEQFF
. | TRBJ1-1 | . | TRBV7-2 | TGTGCCAGCAGACCTTACGGGGAGGCCACTGAAGCTTTCTTT | CASRPYGEATEAFF
. | TRBJ1-2 | TRBD1 | TRBV29-1 | TGCAGCGTTCGGGAACAGGGGAACTATGGCTACACCTTC | CSVREQGNYGYTF
. | TRBJ2-7 | TRBD2 | TRBV6-5 | TGTGCCAGCAGTTACTCGACGACTAGCGGGTACGAGCAGTACTTC | CASSYSTTSGYEQYF
. | TRBJ1-2 | . | TRBV2 | TGTGCCAGCATTCCGGGGTCGGCTCGGTATGGCTACACCTTC | CASIPGSARYGYTF
. | TRBJ2-2 | TRBD1 | TRBV5-1 | TGCGCCAGCACCCGCACGGGACAGGGGGCCACCGGGGAGCTGTTTTTT | CASTRTGQGATGELFF
. | TRBJ2-3 | . | TRBV7-9 | TGTGCCAGCAGCTTAGCCCTGACAGATACGCAGTATTTT | CASSLALTDTQYF
few | TRBJ2-1 | TRBD2 | TRBV7-2 | TGTGCCAGCAGCTTAGGGACTAGCGGGAGAAATGAGCAGTTCTTC | CASSLGTSGRNEQFF
. | TRBJ1-2 | . | TRBV18 | TGTGCCAGCTCCTCCGGGACAACCTACTATGGCTACACCTTC | CASSSGTTYYGYTF
once | TRBJ2-5 | . | TRBV7-3 | TGTGCCAGCAGCTTCACAGGGCAAGAGACCCAGTACTTC | CASSFTGQETQYF
. | TRBJ2-7 | . | TRBV7-2 | TGTGCCAGCAGCTTAGACCGGGAGACCCCCTACGAGCAGTACTTC | CASSLDRETPYEQYF
. | TRBJ1-2 | TRBD1 | TRBV18 | TGTGCCAGCTCACCATTGGACAGGGGGACACTAGGAGGCTACACCTTC | CASSPLDRGTLGGYTF
. | TRBJ2-1 | TRBD1 | TRBV5-5 | TGTGCCAGCAGCTTAGGGACAGGGGTCCCAAATGAGCAGTTCTTC | CASSLGTGVPNEQFF